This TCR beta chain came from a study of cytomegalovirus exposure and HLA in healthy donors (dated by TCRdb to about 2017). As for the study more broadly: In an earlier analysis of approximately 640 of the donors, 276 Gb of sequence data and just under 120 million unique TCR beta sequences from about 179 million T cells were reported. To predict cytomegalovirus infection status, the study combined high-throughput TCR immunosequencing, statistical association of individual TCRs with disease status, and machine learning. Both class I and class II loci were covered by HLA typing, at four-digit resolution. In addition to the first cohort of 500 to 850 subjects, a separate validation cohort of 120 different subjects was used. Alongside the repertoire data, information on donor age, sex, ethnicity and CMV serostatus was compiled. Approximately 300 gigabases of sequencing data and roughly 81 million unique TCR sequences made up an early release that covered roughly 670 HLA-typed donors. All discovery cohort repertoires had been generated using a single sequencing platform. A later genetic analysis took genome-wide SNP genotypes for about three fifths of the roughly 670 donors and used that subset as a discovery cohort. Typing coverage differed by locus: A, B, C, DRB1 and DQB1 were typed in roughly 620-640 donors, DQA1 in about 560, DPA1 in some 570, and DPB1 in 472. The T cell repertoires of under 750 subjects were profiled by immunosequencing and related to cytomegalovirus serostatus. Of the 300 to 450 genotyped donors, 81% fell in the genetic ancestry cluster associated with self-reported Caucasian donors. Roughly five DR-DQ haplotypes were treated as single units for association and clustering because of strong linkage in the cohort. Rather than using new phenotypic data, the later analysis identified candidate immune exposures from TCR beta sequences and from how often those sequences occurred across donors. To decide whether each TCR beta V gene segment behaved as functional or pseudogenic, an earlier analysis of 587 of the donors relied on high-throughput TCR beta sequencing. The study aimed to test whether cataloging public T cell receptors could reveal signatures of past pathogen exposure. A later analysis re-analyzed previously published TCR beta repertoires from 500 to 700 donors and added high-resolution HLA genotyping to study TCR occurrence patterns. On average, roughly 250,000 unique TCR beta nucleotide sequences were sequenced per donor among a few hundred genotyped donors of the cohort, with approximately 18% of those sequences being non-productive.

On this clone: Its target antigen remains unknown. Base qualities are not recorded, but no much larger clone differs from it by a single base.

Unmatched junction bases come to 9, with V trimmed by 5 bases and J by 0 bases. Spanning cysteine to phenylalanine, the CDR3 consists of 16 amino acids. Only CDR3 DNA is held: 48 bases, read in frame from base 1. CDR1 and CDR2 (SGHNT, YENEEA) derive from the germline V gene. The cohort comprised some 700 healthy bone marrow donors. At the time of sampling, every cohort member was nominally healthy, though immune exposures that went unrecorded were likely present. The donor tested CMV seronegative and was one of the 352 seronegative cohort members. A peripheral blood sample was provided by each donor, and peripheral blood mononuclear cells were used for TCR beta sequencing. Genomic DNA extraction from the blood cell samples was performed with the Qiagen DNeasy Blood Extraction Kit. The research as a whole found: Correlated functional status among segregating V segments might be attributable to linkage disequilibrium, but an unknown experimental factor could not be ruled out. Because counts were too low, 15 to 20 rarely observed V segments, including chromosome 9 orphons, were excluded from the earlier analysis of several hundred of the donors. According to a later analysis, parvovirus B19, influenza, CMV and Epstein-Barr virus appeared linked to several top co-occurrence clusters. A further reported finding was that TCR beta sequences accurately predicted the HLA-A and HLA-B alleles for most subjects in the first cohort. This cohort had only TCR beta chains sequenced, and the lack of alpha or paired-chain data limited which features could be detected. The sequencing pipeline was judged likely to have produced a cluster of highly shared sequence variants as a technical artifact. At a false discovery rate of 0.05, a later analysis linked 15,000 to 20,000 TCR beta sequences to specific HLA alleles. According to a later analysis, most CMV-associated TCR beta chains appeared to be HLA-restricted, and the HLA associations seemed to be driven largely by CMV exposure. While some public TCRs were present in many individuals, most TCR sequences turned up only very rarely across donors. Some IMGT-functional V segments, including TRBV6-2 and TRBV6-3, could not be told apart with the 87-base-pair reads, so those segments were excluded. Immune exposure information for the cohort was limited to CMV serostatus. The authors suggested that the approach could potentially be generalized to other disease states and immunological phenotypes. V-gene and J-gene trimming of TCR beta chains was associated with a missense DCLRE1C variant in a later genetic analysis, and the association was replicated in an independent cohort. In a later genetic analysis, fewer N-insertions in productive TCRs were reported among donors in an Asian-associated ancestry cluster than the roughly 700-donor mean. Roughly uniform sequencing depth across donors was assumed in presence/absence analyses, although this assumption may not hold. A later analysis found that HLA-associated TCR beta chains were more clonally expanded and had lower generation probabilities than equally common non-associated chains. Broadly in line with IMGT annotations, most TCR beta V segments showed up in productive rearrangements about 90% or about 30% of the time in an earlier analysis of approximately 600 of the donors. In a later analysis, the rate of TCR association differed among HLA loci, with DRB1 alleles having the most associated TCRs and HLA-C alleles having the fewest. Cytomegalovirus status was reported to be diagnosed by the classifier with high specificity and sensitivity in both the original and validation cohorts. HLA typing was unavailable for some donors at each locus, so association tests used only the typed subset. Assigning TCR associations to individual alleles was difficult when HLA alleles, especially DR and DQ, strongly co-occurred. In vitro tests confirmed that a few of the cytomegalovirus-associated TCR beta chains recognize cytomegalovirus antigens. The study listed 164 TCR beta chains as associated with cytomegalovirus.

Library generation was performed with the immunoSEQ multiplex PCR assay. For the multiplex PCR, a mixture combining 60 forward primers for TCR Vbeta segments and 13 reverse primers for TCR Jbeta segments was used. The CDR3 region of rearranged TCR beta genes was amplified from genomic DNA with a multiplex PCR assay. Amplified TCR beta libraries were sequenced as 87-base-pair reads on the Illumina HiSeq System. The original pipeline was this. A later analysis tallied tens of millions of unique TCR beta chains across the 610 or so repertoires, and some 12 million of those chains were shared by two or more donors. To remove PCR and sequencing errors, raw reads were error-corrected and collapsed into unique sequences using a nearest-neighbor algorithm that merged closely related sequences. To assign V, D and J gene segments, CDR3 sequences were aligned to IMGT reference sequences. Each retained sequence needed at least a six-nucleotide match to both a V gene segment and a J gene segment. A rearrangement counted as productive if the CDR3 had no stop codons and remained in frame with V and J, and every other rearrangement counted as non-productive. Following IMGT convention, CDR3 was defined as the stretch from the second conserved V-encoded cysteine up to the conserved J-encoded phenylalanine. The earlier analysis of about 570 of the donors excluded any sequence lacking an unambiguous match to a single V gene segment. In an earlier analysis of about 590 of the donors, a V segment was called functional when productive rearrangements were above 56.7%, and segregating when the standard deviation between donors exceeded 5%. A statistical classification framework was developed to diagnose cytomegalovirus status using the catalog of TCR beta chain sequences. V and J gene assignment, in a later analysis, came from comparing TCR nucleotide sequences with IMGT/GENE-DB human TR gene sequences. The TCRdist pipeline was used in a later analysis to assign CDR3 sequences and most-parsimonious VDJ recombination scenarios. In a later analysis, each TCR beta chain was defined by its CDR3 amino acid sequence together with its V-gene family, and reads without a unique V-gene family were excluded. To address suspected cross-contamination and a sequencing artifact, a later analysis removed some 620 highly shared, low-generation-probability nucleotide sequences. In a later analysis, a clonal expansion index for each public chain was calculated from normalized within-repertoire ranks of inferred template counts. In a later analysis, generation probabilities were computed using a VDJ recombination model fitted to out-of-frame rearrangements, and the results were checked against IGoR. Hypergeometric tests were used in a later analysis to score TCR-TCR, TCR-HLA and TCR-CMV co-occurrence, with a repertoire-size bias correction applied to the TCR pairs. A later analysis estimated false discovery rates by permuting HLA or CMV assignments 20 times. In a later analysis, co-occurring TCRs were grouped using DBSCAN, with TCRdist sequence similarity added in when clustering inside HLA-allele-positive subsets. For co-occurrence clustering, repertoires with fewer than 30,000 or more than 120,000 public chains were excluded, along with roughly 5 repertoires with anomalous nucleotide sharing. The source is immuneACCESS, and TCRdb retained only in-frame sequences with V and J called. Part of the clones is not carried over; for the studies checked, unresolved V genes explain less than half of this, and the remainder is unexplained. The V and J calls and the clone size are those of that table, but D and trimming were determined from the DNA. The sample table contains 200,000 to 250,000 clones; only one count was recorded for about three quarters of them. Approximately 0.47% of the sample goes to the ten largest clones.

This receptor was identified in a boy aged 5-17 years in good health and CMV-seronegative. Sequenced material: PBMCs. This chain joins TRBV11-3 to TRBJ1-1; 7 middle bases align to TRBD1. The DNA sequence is TGTGCCAGCAGCCCGAGGGGGCGACTGGTGAACACTGAAGCTTTCTTT. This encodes CASSPRGRLVNTEAFF.